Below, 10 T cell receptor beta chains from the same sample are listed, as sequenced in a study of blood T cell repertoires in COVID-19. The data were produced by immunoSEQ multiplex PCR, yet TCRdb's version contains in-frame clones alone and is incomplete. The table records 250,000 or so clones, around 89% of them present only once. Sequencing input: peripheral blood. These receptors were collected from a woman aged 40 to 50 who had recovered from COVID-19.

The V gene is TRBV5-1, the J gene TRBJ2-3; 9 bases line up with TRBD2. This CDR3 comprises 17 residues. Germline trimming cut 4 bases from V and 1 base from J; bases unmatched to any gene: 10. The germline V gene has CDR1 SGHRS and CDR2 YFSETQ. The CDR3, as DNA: TGCGCCAGCAGCCCAAGCGGGGGGACCCTCCGCACAGATACGCAGTATTTT. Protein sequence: CASSPSGGTLRTDTQYF.

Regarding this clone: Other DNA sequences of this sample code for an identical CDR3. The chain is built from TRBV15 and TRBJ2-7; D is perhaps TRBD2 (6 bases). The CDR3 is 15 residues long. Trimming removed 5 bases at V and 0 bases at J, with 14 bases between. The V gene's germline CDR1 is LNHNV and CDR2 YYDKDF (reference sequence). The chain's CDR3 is CATSRGRGSSYEQYF. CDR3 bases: TGTGCCACCAGCCGAGGTCGGGGGTCCTCCTACGAGCAGTACTTC.

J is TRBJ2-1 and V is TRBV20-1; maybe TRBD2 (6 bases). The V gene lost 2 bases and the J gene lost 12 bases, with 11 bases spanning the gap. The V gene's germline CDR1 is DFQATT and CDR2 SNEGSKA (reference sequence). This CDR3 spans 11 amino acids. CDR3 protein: CSARRGFGQFF. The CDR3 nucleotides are TGCAGTGCTAGACGGGGGTTTGGGCAGTTCTTC.

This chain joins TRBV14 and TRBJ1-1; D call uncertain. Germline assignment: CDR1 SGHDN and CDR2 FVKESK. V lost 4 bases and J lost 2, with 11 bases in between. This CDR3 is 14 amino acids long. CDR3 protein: CASSPRGLNTEAFF. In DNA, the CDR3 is TGTGCCAGCAGCCCGCGAGGCCTCAACACTGAAGCTTTCTTT.

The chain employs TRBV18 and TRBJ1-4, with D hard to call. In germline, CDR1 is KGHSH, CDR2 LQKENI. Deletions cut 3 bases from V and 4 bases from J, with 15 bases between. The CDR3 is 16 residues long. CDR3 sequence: CASSPLGEGLNEKLFF. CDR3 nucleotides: TGTGCCAGCTCACCCCTTGGGGAGGGCCTTAATGAAAAACTGTTTTTT.

The CDR3 loop is CASSIVQLAKNIQYF. CDR3 sequence (DNA): TGTGCCAGTAGTATCGTCCAACTAGCCAAAAACATTCAGTACTTC. This chain uses TRBV19 with TRBJ2-4; D is uncertain. This CDR3 spans 15 amino acids. The germline V and J ends were trimmed by 3 bases and 0 bases, with 9 bases remaining between them. Germline V gene sequence: CDR1 LNHDA, CDR2 SQIVND (reference sequence).

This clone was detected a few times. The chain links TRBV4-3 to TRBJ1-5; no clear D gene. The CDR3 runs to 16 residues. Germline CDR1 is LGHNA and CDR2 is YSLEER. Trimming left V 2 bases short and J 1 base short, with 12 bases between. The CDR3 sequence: CASSQYAGTSNQPQHF. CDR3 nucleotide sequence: TGCGCCAGCAGCCAATACGCAGGCACCAGCAATCAGCCCCAGCATTTT.

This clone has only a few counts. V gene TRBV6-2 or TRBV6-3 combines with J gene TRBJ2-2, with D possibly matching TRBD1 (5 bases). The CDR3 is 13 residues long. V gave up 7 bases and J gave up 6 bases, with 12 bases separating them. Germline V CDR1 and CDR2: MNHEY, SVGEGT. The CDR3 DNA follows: TGTGCCAGCACCCCCAGGGTTGCCGGGGAGCTGTTTTTT. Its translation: CASTPRVAGELFF.

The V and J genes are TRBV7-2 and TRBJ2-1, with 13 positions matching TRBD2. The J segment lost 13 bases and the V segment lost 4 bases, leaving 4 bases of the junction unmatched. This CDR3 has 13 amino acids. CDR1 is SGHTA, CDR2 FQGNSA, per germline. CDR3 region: CASSSGTSGAQFF. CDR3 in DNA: TGTGCCAGCAGCTCGGGGACTAGCGGGGCCCAGTTCTTC.

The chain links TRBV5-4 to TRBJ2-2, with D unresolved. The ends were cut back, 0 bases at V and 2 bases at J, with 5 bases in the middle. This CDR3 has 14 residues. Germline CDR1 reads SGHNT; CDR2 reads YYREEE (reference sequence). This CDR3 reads CASSLDLNTGELFF. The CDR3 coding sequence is TGTGCCAGCAGCTTGGATCTAAACACCGGGGAGCTGTTTTTT.